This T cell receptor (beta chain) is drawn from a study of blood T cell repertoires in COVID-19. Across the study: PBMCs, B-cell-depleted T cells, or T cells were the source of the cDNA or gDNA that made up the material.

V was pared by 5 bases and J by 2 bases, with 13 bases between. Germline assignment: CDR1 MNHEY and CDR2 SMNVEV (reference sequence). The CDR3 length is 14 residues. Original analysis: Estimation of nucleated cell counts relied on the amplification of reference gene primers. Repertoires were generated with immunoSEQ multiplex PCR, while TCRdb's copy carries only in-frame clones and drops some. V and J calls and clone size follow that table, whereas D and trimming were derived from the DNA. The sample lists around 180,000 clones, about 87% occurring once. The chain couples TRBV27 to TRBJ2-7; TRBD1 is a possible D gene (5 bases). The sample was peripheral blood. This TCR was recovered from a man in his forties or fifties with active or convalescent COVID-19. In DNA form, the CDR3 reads TGTGCCAGCAGTCTAGGGTACAGGCCCTACGAGCAGTACTTC. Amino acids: CASSLGYRPYEQYF.